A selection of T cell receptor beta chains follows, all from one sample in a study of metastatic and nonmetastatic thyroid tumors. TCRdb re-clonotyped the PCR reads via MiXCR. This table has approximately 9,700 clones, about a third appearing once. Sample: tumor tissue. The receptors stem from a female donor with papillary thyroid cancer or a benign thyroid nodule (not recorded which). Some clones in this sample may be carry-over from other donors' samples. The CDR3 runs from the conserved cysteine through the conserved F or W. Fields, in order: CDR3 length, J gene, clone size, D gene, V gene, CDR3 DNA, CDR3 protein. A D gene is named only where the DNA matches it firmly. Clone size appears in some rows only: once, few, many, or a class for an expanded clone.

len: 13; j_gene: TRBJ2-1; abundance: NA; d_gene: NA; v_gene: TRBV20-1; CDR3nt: TGCAGTGTAAGGACACAATCAAACAATGAGCAGTTCTTC; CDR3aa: CSVRTQSNNEQFF
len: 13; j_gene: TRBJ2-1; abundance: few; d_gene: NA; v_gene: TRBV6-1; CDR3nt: TGTGCCGTGGCGACGGTTTCCTACAATGAGCAGTTCTTC; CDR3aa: CAVATVSYNEQFF
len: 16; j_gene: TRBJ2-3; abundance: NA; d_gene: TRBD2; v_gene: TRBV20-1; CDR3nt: TGCAGTGCTAGGGGTACTACTAGCGTCTTCACAGATACGCAGTATTTT; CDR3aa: CSARGTTSVFTDTQYF
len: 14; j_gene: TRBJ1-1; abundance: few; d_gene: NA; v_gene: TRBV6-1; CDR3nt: TGTGCCACCCTCAGGGTGGCCAGTCACACTGAAGCTTTCTTT; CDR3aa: CATLRVASHTEAFF
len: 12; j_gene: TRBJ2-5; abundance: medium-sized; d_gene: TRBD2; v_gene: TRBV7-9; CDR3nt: TGTGCCGCTGGGCGGGGGGCAGAGACCCAGTACTTC; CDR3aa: CAAGRGAETQYF
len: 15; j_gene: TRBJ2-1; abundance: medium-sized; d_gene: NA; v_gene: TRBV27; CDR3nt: TGTGCCAGCTCGGACGGGGCGGGTTCCTACAATGAGCAGTTCTTC; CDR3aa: CASSDGAGSYNEQFF
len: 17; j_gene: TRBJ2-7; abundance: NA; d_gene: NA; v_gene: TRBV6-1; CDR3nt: TGTGCCAGCAGCCGGCCGGTCCCTAGCGTTGTTCTTATCGAGCAGTACTTC; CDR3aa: CASSRPVPSVVLIEQYF
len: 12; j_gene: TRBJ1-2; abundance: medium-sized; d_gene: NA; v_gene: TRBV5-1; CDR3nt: TGCGCCAGCAGCTTGGACGGAAAGGGCTACACCTTC; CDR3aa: CASSLDGKGYTF
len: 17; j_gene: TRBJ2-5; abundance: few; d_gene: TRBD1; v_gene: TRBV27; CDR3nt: TGTGCCAGCAGTTTAAATCCGACAGGGGGGTACCAAGAGACCCAGTACTTC; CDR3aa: CASSLNPTGGYQETQYF
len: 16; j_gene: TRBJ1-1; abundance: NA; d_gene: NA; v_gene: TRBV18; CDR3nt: TGTGCCAGCTCACCTGTCCTAACCGGGACAAACACTGAAACTTTCTTT; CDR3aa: CASSPVLTGTNTETFF
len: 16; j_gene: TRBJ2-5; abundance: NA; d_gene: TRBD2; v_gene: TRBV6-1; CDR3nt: TGTGCCAGCAGGGAAAGGTGGACTAGGATTGAAGAGACCCAGTACTTC; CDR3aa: CASRERWTRIEETQYF
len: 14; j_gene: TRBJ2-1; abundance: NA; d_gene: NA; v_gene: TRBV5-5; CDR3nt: TGTGCCAGCAGTCCAGCCATGGGGGGCTCCCAGCAGTTCTTC; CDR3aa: CASSPAMGGSQQFF
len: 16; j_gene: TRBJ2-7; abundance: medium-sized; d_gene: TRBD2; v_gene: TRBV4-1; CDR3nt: TGCGCCAGCAGTCCGCGTCTGGCGGGAGGGGGGAACGAGCAGTACTTC; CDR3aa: CASSPRLAGGGNEQYF
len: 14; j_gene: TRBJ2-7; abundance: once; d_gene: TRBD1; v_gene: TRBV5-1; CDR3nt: TGCGCCAGCAGCTCGGGACAGGGGGCCTACGAGCAGTACTTC; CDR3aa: CASSSGQGAYEQYF
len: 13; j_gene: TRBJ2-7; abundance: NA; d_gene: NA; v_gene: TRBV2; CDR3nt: TGTGCCAGCTCGGACAGCCTATCCTACGAGCAGTACTTC; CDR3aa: CASSDSLSYEQYF
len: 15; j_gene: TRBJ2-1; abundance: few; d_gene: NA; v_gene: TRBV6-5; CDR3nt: TGTGCCGGCAGTTACAGGGCAGGTACCTACAATGAGCAGTTCTTC; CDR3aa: CAGSYRAGTYNEQFF
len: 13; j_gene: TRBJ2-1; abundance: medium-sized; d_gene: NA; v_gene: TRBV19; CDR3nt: TGTGCCAGTAAAAGGGACTCCTACAATGAGCAGTTCTTC; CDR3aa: CASKRDSYNEQFF
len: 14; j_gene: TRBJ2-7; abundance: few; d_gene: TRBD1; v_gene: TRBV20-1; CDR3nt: TGCAGTGCTAGGGACAGGGGGTTGTCCTACGAGCAGTACTTC; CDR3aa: CSARDRGLSYEQYF
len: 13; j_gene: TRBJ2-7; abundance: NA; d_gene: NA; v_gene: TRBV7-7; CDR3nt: TGTGCTAGCAGCTTGCAGTGTTGGGATGAGCAGTACTTC; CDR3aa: CASSLQCWDEQYF
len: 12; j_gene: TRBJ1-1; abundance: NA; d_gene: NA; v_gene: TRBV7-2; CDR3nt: TGTGCCAGCAGTTGGGACACCACTGAAGCTTTCTTT; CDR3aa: CASSWDTTEAFF
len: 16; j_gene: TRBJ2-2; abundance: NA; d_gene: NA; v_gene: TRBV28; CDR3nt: TGTGCCAGCACCCGACTAGTCGCTGTGGGGCCCTGGGAGCTGTTTTTT; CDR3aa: CASTRLVAVGPWELFF
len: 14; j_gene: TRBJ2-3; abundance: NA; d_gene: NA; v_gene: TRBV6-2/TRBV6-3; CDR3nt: TGTGCCAGCAGTTTCGGAGGGCCCACAGATACGCAGTATTTT; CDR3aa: CASSFGGPTDTQYF
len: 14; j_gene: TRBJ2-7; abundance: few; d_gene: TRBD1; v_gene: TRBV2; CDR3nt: TGTGCCAGCAGAAGGACAGGAACCCCGGGCGAGCAGTACTTC; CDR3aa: CASRRTGTPGEQYF
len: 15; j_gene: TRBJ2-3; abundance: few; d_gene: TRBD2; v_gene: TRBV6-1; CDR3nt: TGTGCCAGCAGTGAACTAGCGGGGGTGCCAGATACGCAGTATTTT; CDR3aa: CASSELAGVPDTQYF
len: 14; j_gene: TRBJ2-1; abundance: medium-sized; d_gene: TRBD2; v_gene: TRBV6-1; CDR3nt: TGTGCCAGCACGGGTTCGGGAGGGCCCGGTGAGCAGTTCTTC; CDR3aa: CASTGSGGPGEQFF
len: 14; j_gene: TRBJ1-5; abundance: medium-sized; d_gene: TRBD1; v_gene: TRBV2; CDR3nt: TGTGCCAGTACAGGGGGCGTCAGCAATCAGCCCCAGCATTTT; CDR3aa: CASTGGVSNQPQHF
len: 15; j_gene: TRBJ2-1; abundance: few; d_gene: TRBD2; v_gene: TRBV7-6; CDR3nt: TGTGCCAGCAGCTTAGAGGCGGGAGGGAGGAATGAGCAGTTCTTC; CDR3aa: CASSLEAGGRNEQFF
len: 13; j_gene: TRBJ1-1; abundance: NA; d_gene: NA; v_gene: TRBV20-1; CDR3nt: TGCAGTGCCGTGCCAGGGAGCATAACTGAAGCTTTCTTT; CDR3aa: CSAVPGSITEAFF
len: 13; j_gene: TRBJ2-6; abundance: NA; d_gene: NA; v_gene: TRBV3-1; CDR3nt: TGTGCCAGCAGCCAAGCGGGGGCCAACGTCCTGACTTTC; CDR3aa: CASSQAGANVLTF
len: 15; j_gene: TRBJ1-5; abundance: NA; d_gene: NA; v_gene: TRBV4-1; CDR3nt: TGCGCCAGCAGCCAAAAACCAGGTAGCAATCAGCCCCAGCATTTT; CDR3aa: CASSQKPGSNQPQHF
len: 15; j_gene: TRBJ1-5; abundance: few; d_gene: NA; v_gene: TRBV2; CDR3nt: TGTGCCAGCATCGAGCAGGGCCCAAGCAATCAGCCCCAGCATTTT; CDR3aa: CASIEQGPSNQPQHF
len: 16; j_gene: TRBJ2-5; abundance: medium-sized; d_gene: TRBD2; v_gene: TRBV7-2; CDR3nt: TGTGCCAGCAGCGGTAGAGCTAGCGGGGTTCTCGAGACCCAGTACTTC; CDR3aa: CASSGRASGVLETQYF
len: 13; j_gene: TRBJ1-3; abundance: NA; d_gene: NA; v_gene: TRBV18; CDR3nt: TGTGCCAGCTCACCCGGACAGCCCAACACCATATATTTT; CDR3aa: CASSPGQPNTIYF
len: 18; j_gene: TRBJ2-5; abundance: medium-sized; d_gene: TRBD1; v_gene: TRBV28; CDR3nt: TGTGCCAGCAGTTTAAAGGTTTGGGACAGGGGGCCTTCAGAGACCCAGTACTTC; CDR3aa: CASSLKVWDRGPSETQYF
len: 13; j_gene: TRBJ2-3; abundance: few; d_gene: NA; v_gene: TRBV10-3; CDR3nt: TGTGCCCTCCCGCTGAGAGGGCCGAGGACGCAGTATTTT; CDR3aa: CALPLRGPRTQYF
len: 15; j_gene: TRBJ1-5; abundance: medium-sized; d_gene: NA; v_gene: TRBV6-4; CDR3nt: TGTGCCAGCAGTGATGCTTGCAGGCAAGGTCAGCCCCAGCATTTT; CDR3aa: CASSDACRQGQPQHF
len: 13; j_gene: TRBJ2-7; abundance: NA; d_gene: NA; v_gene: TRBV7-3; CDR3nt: TGTGCCAGCAGCTTCTTAGGGGTTCGTAAGCAGTACTTC; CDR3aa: CASSFLGVRKQYF
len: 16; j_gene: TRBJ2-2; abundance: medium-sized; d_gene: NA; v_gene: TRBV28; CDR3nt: TGTGCCAGCAGCCGACTAGTCGCTGTGGGGCCCGGGGAGCTGTTTTTT; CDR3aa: CASSRLVAVGPGELFF
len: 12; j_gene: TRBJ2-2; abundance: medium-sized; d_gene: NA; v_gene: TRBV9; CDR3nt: TGTGCCAGCAGTCACAGCACCGGGGAGCTGTTTTTT; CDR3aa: CASSHSTGELFF
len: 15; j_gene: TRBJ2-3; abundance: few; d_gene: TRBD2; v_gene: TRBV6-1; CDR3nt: TGTGCCAGCAATAGCGGGAGGGCTAGCACAGATACGCAGTATTTT; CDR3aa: CASNSGRASTDTQYF
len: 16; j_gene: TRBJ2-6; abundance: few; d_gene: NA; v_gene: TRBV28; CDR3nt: TGTGCCAGCAGTCAGTTAACGGGGGCTGGGGCCAACGTCCTGACTTTC; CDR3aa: CASSQLTGAGANVLTF
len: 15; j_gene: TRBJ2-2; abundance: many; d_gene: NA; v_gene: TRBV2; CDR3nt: TGTGCCAGCAGTCGGGACATTATTGGGACCGGGGAGCTGTTTTTT; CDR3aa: CASSRDIIGTGELFF
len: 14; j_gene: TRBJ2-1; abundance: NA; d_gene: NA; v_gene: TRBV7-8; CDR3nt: TGTGCCAGCAGCCCGAAGACTTTTCCCCGGGAGCAGTTCTTC; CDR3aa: CASSPKTFPREQFF
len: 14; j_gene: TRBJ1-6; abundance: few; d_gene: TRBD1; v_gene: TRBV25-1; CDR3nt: TGTGCCAGCAGCCGGACAGGGAATAATTCACCCCTCCACTTT; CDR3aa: CASSRTGNNSPLHF
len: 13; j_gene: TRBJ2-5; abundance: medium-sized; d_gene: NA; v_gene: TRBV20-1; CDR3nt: TGCAGTGCTAGCGGGATCGGGGGAGAGACCCAGTACTTC; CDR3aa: CSASGIGGETQYF
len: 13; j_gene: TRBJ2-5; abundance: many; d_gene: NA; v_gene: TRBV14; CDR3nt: TGTGCCAGCAGCCGGACGGTACAAGAGACCCAGTACTTC; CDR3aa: CASSRTVQETQYF
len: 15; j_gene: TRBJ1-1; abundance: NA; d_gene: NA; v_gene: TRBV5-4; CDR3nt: TGTGCCAGCAGCTTGGCCTACACGGAGAACACTGAAGCTTTCTTT; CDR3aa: CASSLAYTENTEAFF
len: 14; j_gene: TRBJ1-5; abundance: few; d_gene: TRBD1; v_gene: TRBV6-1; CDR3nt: TGTGCCAGCAGCGGGACAGGGGGCCATCAGCCCCAGCATTTT; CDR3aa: CASSGTGGHQPQHF
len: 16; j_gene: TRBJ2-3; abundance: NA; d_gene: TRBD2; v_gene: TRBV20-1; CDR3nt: TGCAGTGCTAGAGTCACGGGACTAGCGGGAATAGATACGCAGTATTTT; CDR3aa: CSARVTGLAGIDTQYF
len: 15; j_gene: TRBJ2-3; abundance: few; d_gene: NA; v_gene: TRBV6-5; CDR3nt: TGTGCCAGCAGTTACCTCACATGTGGCACAGATACGCAGTATTTT; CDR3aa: CASSYLTCGTDTQYF
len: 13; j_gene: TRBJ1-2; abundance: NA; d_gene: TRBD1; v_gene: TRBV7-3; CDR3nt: TGTGCCAGCAGCCCGACAGGGATTGAGGGCTACACCTTC; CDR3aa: CASSPTGIEGYTF
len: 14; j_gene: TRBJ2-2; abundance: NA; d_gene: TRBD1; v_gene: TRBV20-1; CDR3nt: TGCAGTGCTCTCACAGGGGCGAACACCGGGGAGCTGTTTTTT; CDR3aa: CSALTGANTGELFF
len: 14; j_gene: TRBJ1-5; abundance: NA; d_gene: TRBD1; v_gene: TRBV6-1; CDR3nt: TGTGCCAGCAGTCTCCGACAGGGGTCGTCGGCCCAGCATTTT; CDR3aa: CASSLRQGSSAQHF
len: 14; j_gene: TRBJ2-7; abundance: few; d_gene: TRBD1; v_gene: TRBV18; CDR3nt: TGTGCCAGCTCACCAACGACAGGGGGCGGCGAGCAGTACTTC; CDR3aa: CASSPTTGGGEQYF